The 2 T cell receptor beta chains reported below all come from one sample, sequenced in a study of T cell repertoires in cytomegalovirus infection. TCRdb re-analysed the reads in MiXCR, keeping a single row per CDR3 protein. The sample lists 680,000 or so distinct CDR3 sequences; less than 40% were seen once. The sequenced sample consisted of PBMCs. The receptors were sampled from a human donor in good health (CMV status not recorded). Some clones in this sample may be carry-over from other donors' samples.

This rearrangement joins TRBV28 to TRBJ2-5; TRBD1 matches 8 bases. Germline CDR1 and CDR2: MDHEN and SYDVKM. This CDR3 region has 15 residues. Losses at the gene ends were 5 bases for V and 7 bases for J; bases not matched to a gene: 12. In DNA form, the CDR3 reads TGTGCCAGCAGTATGACAGGGGTGTTCCAATCGACCCAGTACTTC. It specifies CASSMTGVFQSTQYF.

V is TRBV5-1 and J is TRBJ2-1, with 10 bases that match TRBD1. Germline CDR1 SGHRS, CDR2 YFSETQ. V shed 0 bases and J 9 bases; nucleotides not matched to a gene: 6. This CDR3 is built from 15 residues. The CDR3 region has the DNA TGCGCCAGCAGCTTGGATGGACAGGGGGTGGCTGAGCAGTTCTTC. Amino acid sequence: CASSLDGQGVAEQFF.